A single sample gave rise to the 14 T cell receptor beta chains below, sequenced in a study of blood T cells in healthy people across ages. The second PCR ran about 6 to 11 cycles with a sample-barcoded 5' primer and J-beta primers. TCRdb reprocessed the 5' RACE reads with MiXCR, giving one entry per CDR3 protein. The table lists 1.5 million to 2 million distinct CDR3 sequences, 30% to 40% of them singletons. The sequencing input was blood. All receptors derive from a woman in her twenties or thirties in good health.

CDR3 in amino acids: CASSSGPGLRGDEQFF. The CDR3 nucleotides read TGCGCCAGCAGCTCCGGACCGGGACTAAGGGGAGATGAGCAGTTCTTC. V gene TRBV5-1 combines with J gene TRBJ2-1; 7 bases align to TRBD2. There are 16 residues in the CDR3. Germline CDR1 SGHRS, CDR2 YFSETQ. V dropped 3 bases and J dropped 8; count of bases not matched to a gene: 14.

The rearrangement links TRBV10-1 to TRBJ2-1; 8 nucleotides match TRBD2. After removal of 3 bases from V and 5 bases from J, the junction contained 6 bases not matched to a gene. Germline CDR1 is WNHNN and CDR2 is SYGVQD (reference sequence). The CDR3 is 15 amino acids. CDR3 amino acids: CASSDRTSGHNEQFF. The CDR3 coding sequence is TGCGCCAGCAGTGATCGAACTAGCGGTCACAATGAGCAGTTCTTC.

The rearrangement uses TRBV4-1 and TRBJ2-5, with 9 bases lining up with TRBD1. V lost 0 bases to trimming and J lost 4 bases; unmatched junction nucleotides: 9. CDR1 MGHRA and CDR2 YSYEKL come from the germline V gene. The CDR3 is 17 amino acids. The CDR3 here is CASSQDWGQGRRETQYF. The CDR3, as DNA: TGCGCCAGCAGCCAAGACTGGGGACAGGGAAGACGAGAGACCCAGTACTTC.

This clonotype was observed a few times. This chain connects TRBV10-3 to TRBJ2-7; TRBD1 matches at 8 bases. With 3 bases clipped from V and 0 bases from J, the junction kept 13 bases outside the gene matches. CDR3 length: 18 amino acids. Germline loops: CDR1 ENHRY, CDR2 SYGVKD. The CDR3 DNA sequence: TGTGCCATCAGTGACCCCGGGACAGGATCCTGGGGCTCCTACGAGCAGTACTTC. It encodes CAISDPGTGSWGSYEQYF.

On this clonotype itself: Relative to the germline gene, one junction end is altered; a read error may explain this. J is TRBJ2-1 and V is TRBV27; TRBD2 aligns across 8 bases. Per germline, CDR1 MNHEY and CDR2 SMNVEV (reference sequence). The CDR3 totals 20 residues. The CDR3 loop reads CASSLSNVVGGGSSYNEQFF. The CDR3 coding sequence is TGTGCCAGCAGTCTATCGAACGTGGTTGGCGGGGGGAGCTCCTACAATGAGCAGTTCTTC.

This clonotype was found a few times. The chain is built from TRBV3-1 and TRBJ2-7; possibly TRBD2 for D (6 bases). The V end lost 1 base, the J end lost 0 bases, and 10 bases lay between the germline ends. Germline V gene sequence: CDR1 LGHDT, CDR2 YNNKEL (reference sequence). The CDR3 contains 15 residues. The DNA of the CDR3 is TGTGCCAGCAGCCAAGCCCAGCGGGTCTCCTACGAGCAGTACTTC. It is translated as CASSQAQRVSYEQYF.

The chain carries TRBV3-1 and TRBJ2-7; possible D gene TRBD2, 5 bases. The end of the DNA aligns better with TRBJ2-5, so the J call may be wrong. This CDR3 has 13 residues. Germline V lookup: CDR1 LGHDT, CDR2 YNNKEL (reference sequence). The CDR3 DNA is TGTGCCAGCAGCCAGCCCGGACTTTGGACCCAGTACTTC. Protein sequence: CASSQPGLWTQYF.

In regard to this clonotype: A read error may produce the germline difference seen at one junction end. This chain joins TRBV5-1 and TRBJ1-6, with D tentatively TRBD1 (5 bases). The CDR3 runs 17 residues. Germline V gene sequence: CDR1 SGHRS, CDR2 YFSETQ. CDR3: CASSLVGRGDGNSPPHF. CDR3 DNA: TGCGCCAGCAGCTTGGTCGGACGAGGGGATGGGAATTCACCCCCCCACTTT.

This clonotype was seen only a few times. This chain connects TRBV5-6 to TRBJ1-2, with a possible D match to TRBD1 (6 bases). CDR3 length equals 16 residues. Germline V CDR1 and CDR2: SGHDT, YYEEEE. Trimming stripped 4 bases from V and 1 base from J, with 17 bases between. The CDR3 loop reads CASSRTGHSYNYGYTF. The CDR3 coding sequence is TGTGCCAGCAGCCGAACGGGACACTCATATAACTATGGCTACACCTTC.

The rearrangement joins TRBV18 to TRBJ2-1; D is perhaps TRBD2 (7 bases). The CDR3 loop spans 15 amino acids. V lost 3 bases to trimming and J lost 7 bases, with 16 bases between them. Germline assignment: CDR1 KGHSH and CDR2 LQKENI. The CDR3 nucleotides read TGTGCCAGCTCACCCCTAGGGGGGGACGGGAATGAGCAGTTCTTC. Protein sequence: CASSPLGGDGNEQFF.

In this sample, this clonotype turned up many times. This chain links TRBV28 with TRBJ2-1; D unclear. CDR1 MDHEN and CDR2 SYDVKM come from the germline V gene. Deletions cut 4 bases from V and 3 bases from J, with 13 bases between. There are 15 residues in the CDR3. The CDR3 nucleotides are TGTGCCAGCAGTTCCACACGGAGACACTACAATGAGCAGTTCTTC. Residues: CASSSTRRHYNEQFF. The complete variable domain, with remaining parts taken from reference TRBV28 and TRBJ2-1, reads DVKVTQSSRYLVKRTGEKVFLECVQDMDHENMFWYRQDPGLGLRLIYFSYDVKMKEKGDIPEGYSVSREKKERFSLILESASTNQTSMYLCASSSTRRHYNEQFFGPGTRLTVL.

The CDR3 loop reads CASSSRGGGSNEKLFF. The CDR3 bases are TGTGCCAGCAGTTCCCGGGGAGGGGGATCTAATGAAAAACTGTTTTTT. J is TRBJ1-4 and V is TRBV27; D perhaps matches TRBD1 (6 bases). V was pared by 4 bases and J by 3 bases, with 15 bases between. Germline loops: CDR1 MNHEY, CDR2 SMNVEV (reference sequence). The CDR3 loop spans 16 amino acids. The entire variable domain, with the rest obtained from reference TRBV27 and TRBJ1-4, is as follows: EAQVTQNPRYLITVTGKKLTVTCSQNMNHEYMSWYRQDPGLGLRQIYYSMNVEVTDKGDVPEGYKVSRKEKRNFPLILESPSPNQTSLYFCASSSRGGGSNEKLFFGSGTQLSVL.

This clonotype has at least ten counts. V gene TRBV10-3 combines with J gene TRBJ2-7; D possibly corresponds to TRBD2 (5 bases). CDR3 length: 13 residues. With 2 bases removed from V and 0 bases from J, the gap between germline ends came to 5 bases. The germline gives CDR1 ENHRY, CDR2 SYGVKD. In DNA form, the CDR3 reads TGTGCCATCAGTGAGGGACTCTCCTACGAGCAGTACTTC. It specifies CAISEGLSYEQYF.

The gene calls are TRBV9 and TRBJ2-3; a possible D gene is TRBD1 (6 bases). Trimming stripped 4 bases from V and 3 bases from J, with 12 bases between. The CDR3 runs 14 residues. Germline V gives CDR1 SGDLS, CDR2 YYNGEE. CDR3 in amino acids: CASSTGPITDTQYF. The DNA of the CDR3 is TGTGCCAGCAGCACAGGGCCCATAACAGATACGCAGTATTTT.